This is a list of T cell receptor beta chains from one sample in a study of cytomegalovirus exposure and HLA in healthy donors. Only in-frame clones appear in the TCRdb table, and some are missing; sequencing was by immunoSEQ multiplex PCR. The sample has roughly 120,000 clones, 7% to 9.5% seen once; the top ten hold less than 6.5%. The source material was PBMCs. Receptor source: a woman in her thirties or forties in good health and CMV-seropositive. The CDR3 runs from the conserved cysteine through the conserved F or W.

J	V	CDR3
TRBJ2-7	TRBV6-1	CASSEGLGRVNYEQYF
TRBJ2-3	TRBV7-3	CASRRTLGGADTQYF
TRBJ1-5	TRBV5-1	CASSPTGSTYQPQHF
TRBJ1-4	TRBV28	CASSLSGLSNEKLFF
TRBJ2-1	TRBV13	CASSLVTYNEQFF
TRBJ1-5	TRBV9	CASSVGTENQPQHF
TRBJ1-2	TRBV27	CASSPGQGTIYGYTF
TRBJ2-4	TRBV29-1	CSGGSENIQYF
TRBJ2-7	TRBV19	CASSSQRLSYEQYF
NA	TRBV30	CAWSTGGRPYEQYF
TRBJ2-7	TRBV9	CASSVGNSFYYEQYF
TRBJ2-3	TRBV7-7	CAAGDSFTDTQYF
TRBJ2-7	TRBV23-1	CASPPGTGPSYEQYF
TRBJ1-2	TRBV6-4	CARKGQGRDNYGYTF
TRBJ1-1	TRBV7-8	CASSLDGPNTEAFF
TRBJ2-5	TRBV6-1	CASSGRLGQGGETQYF
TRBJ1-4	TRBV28	CASTAGWREKLFF
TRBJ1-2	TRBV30	CAWGGGFNYGYTF
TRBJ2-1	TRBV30	CAWSPNRDLKFF
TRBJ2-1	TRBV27	CASSQGGELKRVF
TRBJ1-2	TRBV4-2	CASSQDRDRGPGYTF
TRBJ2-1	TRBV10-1	CASRLGTRRDNEQFF
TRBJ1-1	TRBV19	CASSIGGMRNTEAFF
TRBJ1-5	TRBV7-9	CASSPLSKREGSNQPQHF
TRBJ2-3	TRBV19	CASSIGGGGAGDTQYF
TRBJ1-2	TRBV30	CAWSVSSVEVAGYTF
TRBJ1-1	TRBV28	CASSSRQTMNTEAFF
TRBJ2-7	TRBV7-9	CASGTRGAGGPLRDEQYF
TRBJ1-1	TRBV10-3	CAISSSGTGNTEAFF
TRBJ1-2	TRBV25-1	CASSDNKYGYTF
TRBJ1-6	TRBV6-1	CASRQVVSSPLHF
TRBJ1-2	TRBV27	CASITIPGGRNYGYTF
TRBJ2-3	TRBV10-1	CASSESNRATDTQYF